The rows below give T cell receptor beta chains drawn from one sample of a study of control samples from healthy donors and cancer patients. Sequencing was performed with immunoSEQ multiplex PCR; in TCRdb, only in-frame clones are kept and a portion is missing. The table has over 120,000 clones, approximately 91% seen once. The sample taken for sequencing was blood. These receptors were collected from a man under 40 in good health. Each CDR3 is given with its conserved first and last residue. The D gene is left open where the match is weak. Only some rows state a clone size, as once, few, many or a class for expanded clones.

V gene: TRBV28
D gene: TRBD1
clone size: once
J gene: TRBJ2-3
CDR3 protein: CASSSRDRVDTQYF
CDR3 DNA: TGTGCCAGCAGTTCCCGGGACAGGGTCGATACGCAGTATTTT

V gene: TRBV10-1
D gene: TRBD1
clone size: NA
J gene: TRBJ2-1
CDR3 protein: CASSEGQGVDNEQFF
CDR3 DNA: TGCGCCAGCAGTGAGGGACAGGGGGTCGACAATGAGCAGTTCTTC

V gene: TRBV6-5
D gene: NA
clone size: NA
J gene: TRBJ1-1
CDR3 protein: CASRTGQINTEAFF
CDR3 DNA: TGTGCCAGCAGGACCGGACAGATTAACACTGAAGCTTTCTTT

V gene: TRBV19
D gene: NA
clone size: NA
J gene: TRBJ2-1
CDR3 protein: CASSIGPNEQFF
CDR3 DNA: TGTGCCAGTAGTATTGGGCCCAATGAGCAGTTCTTC

V gene: TRBV10-3
D gene: NA
clone size: NA
J gene: TRBJ1-2
CDR3 protein: CAISEGRDFNYGYTF
CDR3 DNA: TGTGCCATCAGTGAGGGGCGGGATTTTAACTATGGCTACACCTTC

V gene: TRBV4-1
D gene: TRBD2
clone size: NA
J gene: TRBJ2-7
CDR3 protein: CASSQDGGGSYEQYF
CDR3 DNA: TGCGCCAGCAGCCAAGACGGCGGGGGTAGCTACGAGCAGTACTTC

V gene: TRBV6-5
D gene: NA
clone size: NA
J gene: TRBJ1-1
CDR3 protein: CASSHKNTEAFF
CDR3 DNA: TGTGCCAGCAGCCACAAGAACACTGAAGCTTTCTTT

V gene: TRBV19
D gene: TRBD1
clone size: NA
J gene: TRBJ1-2
CDR3 protein: CASSTGQGKANYGYTF
CDR3 DNA: TGTGCCAGTAGTACCGGACAGGGTAAAGCTAACTATGGCTACACCTTC

V gene: TRBV6-6
D gene: NA
clone size: NA
J gene: TRBJ1-3
CDR3 protein: CASSYTGSGNTIYF
CDR3 DNA: TGTGCCAGCAGTTACACGGGCTCTGGAAACACCATATATTTT

V gene: TRBV27
D gene: NA
clone size: NA
J gene: TRBJ1-6
CDR3 protein: CASSLSQTGPNSPLHF
CDR3 DNA: TGTGCCAGCAGTTTATCCCAGACAGGACCTAATTCACCCCTCCACTTT

V gene: TRBV7-2
D gene: NA
clone size: NA
J gene: TRBJ1-4
CDR3 protein: CASSATGWNEKLFF
CDR3 DNA: TGTGCCAGCAGCGCGACAGGCTGGAATGAAAAACTGTTTTTT

V gene: TRBV7-2
D gene: NA
clone size: NA
J gene: TRBJ2-3
CDR3 protein: CASSLGSGFTDTQYF
CDR3 DNA: TGTGCCAGCAGCTTAGGGAGCGGATTCACAGATACGCAGTATTTT

V gene: TRBV11-2
D gene: TRBD2
clone size: NA
J gene: TRBJ2-3
CDR3 protein: CASSQTGLAGYTDTQYF
CDR3 DNA: TGTGCCAGCAGCCAGACGGGACTAGCGGGGTACACAGATACGCAGTATTTT

V gene: TRBV5-8
D gene: TRBD2
clone size: once
J gene: TRBJ2-7
CDR3 protein: CASSLRPGTSGGYEQYF
CDR3 DNA: TGTGCCAGCAGCTTGAGACCCGGGACTAGCGGGGGTTACGAGCAGTACTTC

V gene: TRBV6-5
D gene: NA
clone size: NA
J gene: TRBJ1-5
CDR3 protein: CASRDRSLYNQPQHF
CDR3 DNA: TGTGCCAGCAGAGACAGGTCTCTTTACAATCAGCCCCAGCATTTT